Listed below are T cell receptor beta chains from one sample, sequenced in a study of persistence of HIV-infected CD4 T cells. These receptors' targets are unknown. Profiling relied on immunoSEQ multiplex PCR, and the TCRdb table lists in-frame clones only, not all of them. The sample includes roughly 34,000 clones, roughly 82% seen only once; the top ten take about 6%. The input for sequencing was CD4+ T cells sorted from PBMCs after approximately 20-hour stimulation, taken from a patient who received antiretroviral therapy. The receptors were gathered from an adult woman with HIV who was CMV-seropositive. Both conserved end residues are part of each CDR3. The D gene is left open where the match is weak. Clone size is not always given. Where it is, it says once, few, many or a class for expanded clones.

>TRBV19|TRBD1|TRBJ2-7|-
CASSIRTGGYEQYF
TGTGCCAGTAGTATAAGGACAGGGGGCTACGAGCAGTACTTC
>TRBV7-6|-|TRBJ2-7|-
CASSLGVGNYEQYF
TGTGCCAGCAGTCTAGGGGTCGGGAACTACGAGCAGTACTTC
>TRBV6-5|-|TRBJ2-2|few
CASVDRHTGELFF
TGTGCCAGCGTCGACAGGCACACCGGGGAGCTGTTTTTT
>TRBV12-3/TRBV12-4|-|TRBJ1-1|-
CASSYQTLAFF
TGTGCCAGCAGTTATCAGACCCTAGCTTTCTTT
>TRBV6-5|-|TRBJ1-3|-
CASNPSPGSGNTIYF
TGTGCCAGCAATCCGAGTCCCGGGTCTGGAAACACCATATATTTT
>TRBV25-1|-|TRBJ2-1|-
CASSEFGGRIDEQFF
TGTGCCAGCAGTGAATTCGGGGGCCGAATAGATGAGCAGTTCTTC
>TRBV7-2|TRBD1|TRBJ1-2|-
CASSPGTVNYGYTF
TGTGCCAGCAGCCCTGGGACAGTAAACTATGGCTACACCTTC
>TRBV4-2|-|TRBJ2-1|-
CASSLSQGLKDEQFF
TGTGCCAGCAGCCTATCCCAGGGACTTAAGGATGAGCAGTTCTTC
>TRBV19|-|TRBJ1-2|-
CASTNIGGWGNYGYTF
TGTGCCAGTACAAACATAGGGGGTTGGGGTAACTATGGCTACACCTTC
>TRBV7-2|TRBD2|TRBJ2-7|-
CASSLAPWSGRIEQYF
TGTGCCAGCAGCTTAGCCCCGTGGAGCGGGAGAATCGAGCAGTACTTC
>TRBV5-5|-|TRBJ2-1|few
CASTPLASGSIEQFF
TGTGCCAGCACCCCCTTAGCGTCAGGATCCATTGAGCAGTTCTTC
>TRBV5-6|-|TRBJ1-2|-
CASSPDSNYGYTF
TGTGCCAGCAGTCCTGACAGTAACTATGGCTACACCTTC
>TRBV6-6|-|TRBJ2-7|once
CASRTAGDTGEQYF
TGTGCCAGCAGAACCGCCGGGGATACCGGCGAGCAGTACTTC
>TRBV18|TRBD1|TRBJ1-4|-
CASSPGTGFGTNEKLFF
TGTGCCAGCTCACCCGGGACAGGGTTTGGGACTAATGAAAAACTGTTTTTT
>TRBV10-1|-|TRBJ1-2|-
CASSGERLYGYTF
TGCGCCAGCAGTGGGGAACGGCTTTATGGCTACACCTTC
>TRBV5-1|TRBD1|TRBJ1-4|-
CASSFGMTGGAGEKLFF
TGCGCCAGCAGCTTTGGGATGACAGGGGGCGCGGGTGAAAAACTGTTTTTT
>TRBV6-5|-|TRBJ1-1|-
CASTDNWGGTFF
TGTGCCAGCACCGACAACTGGGGTGGAACTTTCTTT
>TRBV5-1|-|TRBJ1-1|-
CASSLDTLNTEAFF
TGCGCCAGCAGCTTGGACACCTTGAACACTGAAGCTTTCTTT
>TRBV10-3|-|TRBJ1-3|-
CATTRDGGNTIYF
TGTGCCACCACCCGGGATGGAGGAAACACCATATATTTT
>TRBV5-5|-|TRBJ1-5|-
CASSLGQGLSSHQPQHF
TGTGCCAGCAGCTTGGGCCAGGGGCTATCGTCTCATCAGCCCCAGCATTTT
>TRBV10-3|-|TRBJ1-3|once
CATGGVSGNTIYF
TGTGCCACCGGGGGGGTCTCTGGAAACACCATATATTTT
>TRBV5-6|TRBD1|TRBJ1-2|-
CASSRGQGLFYGYTF
TGTGCCAGCAGCCGGGGACAGGGTCTTTTCTATGGCTACACCTTC
>TRBV5-4|TRBD1|TRBJ1-1|-
CASTPTGAGGAGTEAFF
TGTGCCAGCACCCCTACCGGGGCAGGGGGCGCCGGGACTGAAGCTTTCTTT
>TRBV6-5|TRBD1|TRBJ2-7|-
CASSYGRGTSYEQYF
TGTGCCAGCAGTTACGGCAGGGGGACCTCCTACGAGCAGTACTTC
>TRBV7-8|-|TRBJ2-1|-
CASSSTMVKGEQFF
TGTGCCAGCAGCAGCACAATGGTTAAGGGGGAGCAGTTCTTC
>TRBV7-6|TRBD1|TRBJ1-4|-
CASSQGQGGEKLFF
TGTGCCAGCAGCCAGGGGCAGGGGGGCGAAAAACTGTTTTTT
>TRBV6-5|TRBD1|TRBJ2-7|-
CASNPPGQGSYEQYF
TGTGCCAGCAACCCCCCGGGACAGGGGAGCTACGAGCAGTACTTC
>TRBV27|-|TRBJ2-5|-
CASSFLGQISVPHYF
TGTGCCAGCAGTTTCCTCGGACAGATATCGGTCCCCCATTACTTC
>TRBV5-1|-|TRBJ2-7|-
CASSLGYEQYF
TGCGCCAGCAGCTTGGGTTACGAGCAGTACTTC
>TRBV6-2/TRBV6-3|-|TRBJ1-2|-
CASSPQGTSSARGYTF
TGTGCCAGCAGCCCGCAGGGTACCTCATCGGCGCGTGGCTACACCTTC
>TRBV5-1|TRBD1|TRBJ1-4|-
CASSLGQGHEKLFF
TGCGCCAGCAGCTTGGGACAGGGTCATGAAAAACTGTTTTTT
>TRBV29-1|-|TRBJ2-3|few
CSVDRPQGTDTQYF
TGCAGCGTTGACCGACCGCAGGGCACAGATACGCAGTATTTT
>TRBV15|-|TRBJ2-3|-
CATSRDRSSFGADTQYF
TGTGCCACCAGCAGAGATCGCTCTAGCTTCGGGGCAGATACGCAGTATTTT
>TRBV6-2/TRBV6-3|TRBD2|TRBJ2-7|-
CASSTPGLGLYEQYF
TGTGCCAGCAGTACCCCGGGACTAGGGCTCTACGAGCAGTACTTC
>TRBV6-6|TRBD2|TRBJ2-2|-
CASRGTSTGELFF
TGTGCCAGCAGGGGGACTAGCACCGGGGAGCTGTTTTTT
>TRBV4-3|-|TRBJ2-5|-
CASSQDGQAGFVTQYF
TGCGCCAGCAGCCAAGATGGACAGGCGGGGTTTGTGACCCAGTACTTC
>TRBV5-8|-|TRBJ2-7|-
CASTGNSYEQYF
TGTGCCAGCACGGGTAACTCCTACGAGCAGTACTTC
>TRBV5-4|-|TRBJ1-1|-
CASSSLGGAEAFF
TGTGCCAGCAGTTCCCTAGGGGGGGCTGAAGCTTTCTTT
>TRBV19|TRBD1|TRBJ2-1|-
CASRGQGEFF
TGTGCCAGTAGGGGACAGGGGGAGTTCTTC
>TRBV29-1|-|TRBJ1-1|-
CSVGERGRRTNTEAFF
TGCAGCGTGGGGGAGAGGGGACGTAGAACGAACACTGAAGCTTTCTTT
>TRBV7-8|-|TRBJ1-1|-
CASSLAVRGVGNTEAFF
TGTGCCAGCAGCTTAGCAGTTCGGGGGGTGGGAAACACTGAAGCTTTCTTT
>TRBV7-2|-|TRBJ1-2|few
CASSFETLGLGGGYTF
TGTGCCAGCAGCTTCGAGACCCTGGGCCTGGGAGGTGGCTACACCTTC
>TRBV5-8|TRBD1|TRBJ2-1|-
CASSGGQELFSYNEQFF
TGTGCCAGCAGCGGAGGACAGGAGCTCTTTTCCTACAATGAGCAGTTCTTC
>TRBV2|TRBD1|TRBJ1-5|-
CASSPDRGVMSNQPQHF
TGTGCCAGCAGTCCGGACAGGGGGGTGATGAGCAATCAGCCCCAGCATTTT
>TRBV10-3|-|TRBJ1-1|once
CASALGVVGTEAFF
TGTGCCTCGGCGTTGGGGGTGGTAGGGACTGAAGCTTTCTTT
>TRBV7-9|TRBD1|TRBJ2-7|-
CASSSPGQGYEQYF
TGTGCCAGCAGCTCTCCGGGACAGGGATACGAGCAGTACTTC
>TRBV12-3/TRBV12-4|-|TRBJ1-5|-
CASSSTITQHF
TGTGCCAGCAGTTCTACTATCACCCAGCATTTT
>TRBV3-1/TRBV3-2|-|TRBJ1-4|-
CASSQLIGEKLFF
TGTGCCAGCAGCCAATTGATCGGGGAAAAACTGTTTTTT
>TRBV10-3|-|TRBJ2-2|-
CAINRERATGELFF
TGTGCCATCAATCGGGAGAGGGCCACCGGGGAGCTGTTTTTT
>TRBV28|-|TRBJ2-1|-
CASSHLGTVQDEQFF
TGTGCCAGCAGTCATCTCGGGACGGTGCAGGATGAGCAGTTCTTC
>TRBV6-6|-|TRBJ1-2|-
CASSPRLDSGYGYTF
TGTGCCAGCAGTCCCCGACTTGACAGCGGCTATGGCTACACCTTC
>TRBV25-1|-|TRBJ1-6|few
CASSERGRGSPLHF
TGTGCCAGCAGTGAACGGGGGCGAGGATCACCCCTCCACTTT
>TRBV19|-|TRBJ1-4|once
CASRRGANEKLFF
TGTGCCAGTAGGAGGGGAGCTAATGAAAAACTGTTTTTT
>TRBV15|-|TRBJ2-3|-
CATSRGTADSTDTQYF
TGTGCCACCAGCAGAGGGACAGCGGATTCCACAGATACGCAGTATTTT
>TRBV18|TRBD1|TRBJ1-5|-
CASSLQGDNQPQHF
TGTGCCAGCTCACTACAGGGGGACAATCAGCCCCAGCATTTT
>TRBV6-5|-|TRBJ2-2|-
CASRKDGRGTGELFF
TGTGCCAGCAGAAAAGACGGCCGCGGCACCGGGGAGCTGTTTTTT
>TRBV20-1|-|TRBJ2-2|-
CSASIGGASGELFF
TGCAGTGCTAGTATTGGGGGCGCGTCCGGGGAGCTGTTTTTT
>TRBV7-2|TRBD2|TRBJ2-1|once
CASSLLGLAGGISYNEQFF
TGTGCCAGCAGCTTATTAGGACTAGCGGGAGGAATATCCTACAATGAGCAGTTCTTC
>TRBV28|TRBD2|TRBJ2-1|once
CASERGTSDVYNEQFF
TGTGCCAGCGAGAGGGGGACTAGCGATGTCTACAATGAGCAGTTCTTC